The following is a T cell receptor beta chain sequence with its context. The sample originates from a study of blood T cell repertoires in COVID-19. The overall study: Italy, Spain and the United States were the sources of the convalescent and acute COVID-19 samples. The cDNA or gDNA used as material had been derived from T cells, B-cell-depleted T cells, or PBMCs.

As originally analysed: By means of reference gene primer amplification, nucleated cell counts were estimated. Data came from immunoSEQ multiplex PCR; TCRdb stores just in-frame clones and leaves some out. V, J and clone size reflect that table, while D and trimming were determined from the DNA. The sample has 160,000 or so clones, 90% seen once. The CDR3 is 13 residues long. V gave up 6 bases and J gave up 1 base, with 9 bases separating them. The sequencing input was peripheral blood. The chain is built from TRBV12-3 or TRBV12-4 and TRBJ1-1, with a possible D match to TRBD1 (6 bases). This receptor was taken from a man in his 60s with active or convalescent COVID-19. The CDR3 DNA reads as TGTGCCAGCAGCCAGACAGGGAACACTGAAGCTTTCTTT. Protein: CASSQTGNTEAFF.